The 11 T cell receptor beta chains below were found in one sample sequenced in a study of blood T cell repertoires in COVID-19. Method: immunoSEQ multiplex PCR; TCRdb's copy keeps in-frame clones and lacks some. The repertoire holds more than 110,000 clones, with 80% to 85% as singletons. The sample taken for sequencing was peripheral blood. The receptors stem from a human donor in a cohort sampled during active COVID-19.

V and J are TRBV7-3 and TRBJ1-1; 10 bases are a match to TRBD1. J lost 3 bases, V lost 4 bases, and 8 bases had no gene match. Germline assignment: CDR1 SGHTA and CDR2 FQGTGA. The CDR3 extends over 16 amino acids. The chain's CDR3 is CASSYTPGTGDTEAFF. The CDR3 region has the DNA TGTGCCAGCAGCTACACTCCCGGGACAGGGGACACTGAAGCTTTCTTT.

The gene calls are TRBV3-1 (or the pseudogene TRBV3-2) and TRBJ2-4; D possibly corresponds to TRBD2 (5 bases). Germline lookup yields CDR1 LGHDT and CDR2 YNNKEL (reference sequence). The length of the CDR3 is 19 residues. The V gene lost 0 bases and the J gene lost 1 base, with 19 bases spanning the gap. The DNA for the CDR3 is TGTGCCAGCAGCCAAGAATTGTCCGGACTCGACACGGCCAAAAACATTCAGTACTTC. This encodes CASSQELSGLDTAKNIQYF.

Comment on this clone: The junction shows a germline mismatch at one end, possibly a read error. The chain joins TRBV27 to TRBJ1-1; D unclear. CDR1 and CDR2 (germline): MNHEY, SMNVEV (reference sequence). The length of the CDR3 is 13 residues. CDR3 residues: CTSSPGRNTEAFF. In DNA, the CDR3 is TGTACCAGCAGCCCGGGGAGAAACACTGAAGCTTTCTTT.

The chain employs TRBV28 and TRBJ1-2; D is perhaps TRBD1 (6 bases). The CDR3 runs 14 residues. Germline V gene data show CDR1 as MDHEN and CDR2 as SYDVKM. With 2 bases removed from V and 0 bases from J, the gap between germline ends came to 7 bases. The CDR3 spells CASSLEGANYGYTF. The CDR3, as DNA: TGTGCCAGCAGTTTAGAGGGGGCTAACTATGGCTACACCTTC.

V usage is TRBV7-9 and J usage is TRBJ1-6; D is unresolved. The germline V gene encodes CDR1 SEHNR and CDR2 FQNEAQ (reference sequence). CDR3 length equals 12 residues. V lost 4 bases and J 10 bases, leaving 8 bases between the germline ends. In DNA, the CDR3 is TGTGCCAGCAGCTCCCCCAGATCACCCCTCCACTTT. Translation: CASSSPRSPLHF.

The chain is built from TRBV2 and TRBJ1-1; TRBD1 agrees at 7 bases. The CDR3 is 13 amino acids. Germline lookup yields CDR1 SNHLY and CDR2 FYNNEI. The J segment lost 3 bases and the V segment lost 7 bases, leaving 5 bases of the junction unmatched. CDR3 in amino acids: CASTLQGYTEAFF. The CDR3 bases are TGTGCCAGCACCCTACAGGGGTACACTGAAGCTTTCTTT.

V is TRBV18 and J is TRBJ1-3, with D unresolved. V was shortened by 2 bases and J by 0 bases, with 11 bases between the two germline ends. Germline V CDR1 and CDR2: KGHSH, LQKENI. The CDR3 covers 16 residues. The CDR3 is CASSPNDGSSGNTIYF. As DNA, the CDR3 is TGTGCCAGCTCACCAAATGACGGGAGCTCTGGAAACACCATATATTTT.

This clone was seen a single time. The chain employs TRBV2 and TRBJ2-1; D may be TRBD2 (7 bases). The CDR3 loop spans 14 amino acids. V lost 9 bases to trimming and J lost 1 base, with 13 bases between them. The germline V gene has CDR1 SNHLY and CDR2 FYNNEI. In nucleotides, the CDR3 is TGTGCCAGTTCTAGGGGGGGGTCCTACAATGAGCAGTTCTTC. As protein: CASSRGGSYNEQFF.

The V call is TRBV29-1, the J call TRBJ1-2, with D tentatively TRBD1 (5 bases). The germline V gene encodes CDR1 SQVTM and CDR2 ANQGSEA. V was clipped by 3 bases and J by 3 bases, with 17 bases between them. The CDR3 contains 15 residues. The CDR3 spells CSVDRVRELDYGYTF. The CDR3 DNA follows: TGCAGCGTTGATAGGGTCAGGGAACTTGACTATGGCTACACCTTC.

CDR3 residues: CASRYTGSFAFF. CDR3 in DNA: TGTGCCAGCAGATACACAGGGAGTTTTGCTTTCTTT. This chain links TRBV12-3 or TRBV12-4 with TRBJ1-1; maybe TRBD1 (6 bases). Trimming cost V 6 bases and J 11 bases, with 16 bases left between them. The CDR3 is 12 amino acids.

The sample holds one count of this clone. The chain joins TRBV6-5 to TRBJ2-5, with D possibly being TRBD2 (6 bases). This CDR3 comprises 14 residues. Germline assignment: CDR1 MNHEY and CDR2 SVGAGI. Trimming stripped 8 bases from V and 1 base from J, with 14 bases between. This CDR3 is CASGGRGTQETQYF. CDR3 nucleotides: TGTGCCAGCGGGGGACGGGGGACCCAAGAGACCCAGTACTTC.